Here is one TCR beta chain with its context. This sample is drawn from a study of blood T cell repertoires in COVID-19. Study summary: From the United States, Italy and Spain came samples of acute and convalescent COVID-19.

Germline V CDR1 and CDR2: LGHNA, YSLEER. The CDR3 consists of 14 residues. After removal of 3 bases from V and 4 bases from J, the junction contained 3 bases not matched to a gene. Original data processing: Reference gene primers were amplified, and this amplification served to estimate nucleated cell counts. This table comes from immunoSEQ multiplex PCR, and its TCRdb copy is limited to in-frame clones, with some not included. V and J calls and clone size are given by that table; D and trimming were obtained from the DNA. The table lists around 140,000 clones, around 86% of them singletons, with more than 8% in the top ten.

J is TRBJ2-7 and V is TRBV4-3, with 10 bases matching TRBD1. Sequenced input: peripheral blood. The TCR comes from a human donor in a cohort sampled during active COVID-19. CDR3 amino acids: CASSQTGGLYEQYF. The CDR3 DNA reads TGCGCCAGCAGCCAGACAGGGGGCCTTTACGAGCAGTACTTC.